This entry features one T cell receptor beta chain sequence. The antigen is undetermined. Trimming took 4 bases from V and 8 from J, leaving 14 bases between them. The CDR3 contains 14 residues. From germline, CDR1 is SEHNR and CDR2 FQNEAQ (reference sequence). The table came from immunoSEQ multiplex PCR; TCRdb's copy has only in-frame clones and leaves some out. In the table there are 280,000 or so clones, 70% to 90% of which are singletons. This specimen belongs to a study of cytomegalovirus exposure and HLA in healthy donors. Regarding the study as a whole: Subsequent analysis showed first-cohort TCR clusters tending to co-occur in some 120 validation repertoires. Cytomegalovirus status was reportedly diagnosed by the classifier with high specificity and sensitivity.

The TCR originated in a woman under 30 in good health and CMV-seronegative. The specimen was PBMCs. This chain uses TRBV7-9 with TRBJ1-4; TRBD1 might be the D (6 bases). The chain's CDR3 is CASSSTGRREKLFF. The CDR3 nucleotides are TGTGCCAGCAGCTCGACAGGTCGTCGGGAAAAACTGTTTTTT.